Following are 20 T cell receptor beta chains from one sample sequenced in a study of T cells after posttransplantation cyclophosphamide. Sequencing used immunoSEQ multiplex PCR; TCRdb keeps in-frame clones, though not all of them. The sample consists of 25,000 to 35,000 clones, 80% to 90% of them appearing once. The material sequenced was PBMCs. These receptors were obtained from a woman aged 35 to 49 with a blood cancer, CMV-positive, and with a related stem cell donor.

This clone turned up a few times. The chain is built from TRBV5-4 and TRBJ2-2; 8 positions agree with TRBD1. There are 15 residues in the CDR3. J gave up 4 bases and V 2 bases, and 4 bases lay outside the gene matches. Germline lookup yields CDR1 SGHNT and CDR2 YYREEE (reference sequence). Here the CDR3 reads CASSLDRGGTGELFF. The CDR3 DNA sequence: TGTGCCAGCAGCTTAGACAGGGGAGGCACCGGGGAGCTGTTTTTT.

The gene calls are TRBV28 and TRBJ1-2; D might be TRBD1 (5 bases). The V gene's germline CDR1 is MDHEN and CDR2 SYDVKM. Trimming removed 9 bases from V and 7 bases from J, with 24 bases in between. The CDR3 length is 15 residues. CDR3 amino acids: CASLRRGIRRSGYTF. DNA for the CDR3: TGTGCCAGTCTGAGAAGGGGTATACGTAGAAGTGGCTACACCTTC.

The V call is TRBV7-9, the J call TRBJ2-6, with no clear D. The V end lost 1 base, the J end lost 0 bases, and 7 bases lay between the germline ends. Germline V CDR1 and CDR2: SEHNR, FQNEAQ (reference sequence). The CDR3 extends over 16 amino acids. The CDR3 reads CASSLDRSSGANVLTF. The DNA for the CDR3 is TGTGCCAGCAGCTTAGATAGAAGCTCTGGGGCCAACGTCCTGACTTTC.

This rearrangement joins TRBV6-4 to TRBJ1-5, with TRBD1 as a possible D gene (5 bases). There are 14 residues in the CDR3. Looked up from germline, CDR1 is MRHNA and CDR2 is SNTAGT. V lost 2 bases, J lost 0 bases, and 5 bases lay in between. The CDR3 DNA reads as TGTGCCAGCAGTGACGGACATAGCAATCAGCCCCAGCATTTT. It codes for CASSDGHSNQPQHF.

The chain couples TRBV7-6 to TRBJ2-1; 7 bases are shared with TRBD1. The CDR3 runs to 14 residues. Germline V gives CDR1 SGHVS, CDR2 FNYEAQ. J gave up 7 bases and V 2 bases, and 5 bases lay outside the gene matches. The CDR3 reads CASSLRQGSNEQFF. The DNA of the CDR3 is TGTGCCAGCAGCTTAAGACAGGGCTCGAATGAGCAGTTCTTC.

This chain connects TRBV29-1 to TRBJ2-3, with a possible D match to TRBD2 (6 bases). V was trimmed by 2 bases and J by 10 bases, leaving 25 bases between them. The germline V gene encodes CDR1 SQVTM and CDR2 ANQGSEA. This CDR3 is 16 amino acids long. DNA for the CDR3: TGCAGCGTTGAATCCCTACGGGGGACCCTAGCCGGGGCGCAGTATTTT. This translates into CSVESLRGTLAGAQYF.

As DNA, the CDR3 is TGTGCCAGCAGCAAAGAGGGCGGACAGTTGGGTGTACAAAAGCTTGGCTACACCTTC. It encodes CASSKEGGQLGVQKLGYTF. The chain is built from TRBV21-1 and TRBJ1-2; the table names TRBD1, a call not compared with the DNA. TRBV21-1 represents a pseudogene. This CDR3 region has 19 residues.

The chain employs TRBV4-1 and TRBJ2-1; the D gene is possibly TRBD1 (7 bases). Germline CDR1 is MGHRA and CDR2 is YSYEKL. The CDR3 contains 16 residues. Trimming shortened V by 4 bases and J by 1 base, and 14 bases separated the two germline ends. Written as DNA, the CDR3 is TGCGCCAGCAGCCGTCGACAGGGAGGATCCTACAATGAGCAGTTCTTC. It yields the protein CASSRRQGGSYNEQFF.

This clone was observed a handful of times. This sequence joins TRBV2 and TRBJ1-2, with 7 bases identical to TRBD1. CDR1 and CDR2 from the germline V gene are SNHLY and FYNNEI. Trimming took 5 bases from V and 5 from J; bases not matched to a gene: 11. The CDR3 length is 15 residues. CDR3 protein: CASSSTGQDYYGYTF. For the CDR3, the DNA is TGTGCCAGCAGTTCTACTGGACAGGACTATTATGGCTACACCTTC.

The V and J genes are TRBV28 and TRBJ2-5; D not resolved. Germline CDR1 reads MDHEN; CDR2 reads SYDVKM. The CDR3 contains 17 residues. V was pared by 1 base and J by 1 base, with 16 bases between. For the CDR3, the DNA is TGTGCCAGCAGTTTATTAGGTGGTGTGCAGGCCCAAGAGACCCAGTACTTC. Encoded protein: CASSLLGGVQAQETQYF.

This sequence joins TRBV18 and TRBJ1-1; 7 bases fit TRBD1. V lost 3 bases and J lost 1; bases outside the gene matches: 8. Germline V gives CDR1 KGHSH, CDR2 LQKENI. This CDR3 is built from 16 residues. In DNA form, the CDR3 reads TGTGCCAGCTCACCCACGCGGGGACAGACGAACACTGAAGCTTTCTTT. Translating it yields CASSPTRGQTNTEAFF. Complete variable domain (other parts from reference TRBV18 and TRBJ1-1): NAGVMQNPRHLVRRRGQEARLRCSPMKGHSHVYWYRQLPEEGLKFMVYLQKENIIDESGMPKERFSAEFPKEGPSILRIQQVVRGDSAAYFCASSPTRGQTNTEAFFGQGTRLTVV.

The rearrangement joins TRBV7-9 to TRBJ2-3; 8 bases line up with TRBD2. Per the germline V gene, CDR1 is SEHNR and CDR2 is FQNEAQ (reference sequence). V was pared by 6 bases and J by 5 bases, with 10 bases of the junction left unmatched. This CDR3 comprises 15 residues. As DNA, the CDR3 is TGTGCCAGCAGACTAGCCCCCCGGGGGGGAGATACGCAGTATTTT. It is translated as CASRLAPRGGDTQYF.

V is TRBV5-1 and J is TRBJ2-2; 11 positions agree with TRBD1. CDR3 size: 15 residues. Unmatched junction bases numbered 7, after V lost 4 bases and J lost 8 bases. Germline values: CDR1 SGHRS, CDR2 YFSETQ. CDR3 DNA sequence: TGCGCCAGCAGCCCGAGGACAGGGGGCGAGGGGGAGCTGTTTTTT. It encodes CASSPRTGGEGELFF.

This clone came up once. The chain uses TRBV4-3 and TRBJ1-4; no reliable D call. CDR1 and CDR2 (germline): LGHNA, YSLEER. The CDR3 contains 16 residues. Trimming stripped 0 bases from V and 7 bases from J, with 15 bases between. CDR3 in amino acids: CASSQDDRGGGEKLFF. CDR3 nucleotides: TGCGCCAGCAGCCAAGATGACCGGGGTGGCGGTGAAAAACTGTTTTTT.

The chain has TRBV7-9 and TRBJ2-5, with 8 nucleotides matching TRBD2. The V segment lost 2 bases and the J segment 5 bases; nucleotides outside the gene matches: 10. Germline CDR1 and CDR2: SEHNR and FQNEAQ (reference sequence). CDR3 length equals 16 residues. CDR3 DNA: TGTGCCAGCAGCTTAATTTCGGGGGGGCCGGACGAGACCCAGTACTTC. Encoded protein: CASSLISGGPDETQYF.

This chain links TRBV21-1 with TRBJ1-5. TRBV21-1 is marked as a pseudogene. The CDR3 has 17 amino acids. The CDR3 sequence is CASSKVEKEEGNQPQHF. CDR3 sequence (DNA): TGTGCCAGCAGCAAAGTAGAGAAGGAGGAGGGCAATCAGCCCCAGCATTTT.

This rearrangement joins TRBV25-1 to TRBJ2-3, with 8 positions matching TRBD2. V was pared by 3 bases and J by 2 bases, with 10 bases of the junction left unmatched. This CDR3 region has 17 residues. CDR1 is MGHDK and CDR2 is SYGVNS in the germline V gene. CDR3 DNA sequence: TGTGCCAGCAGTGACCGGGGGAGCGGGGGCTTCACAGATACGCAGTATTTT. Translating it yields CASSDRGSGGFTDTQYF.

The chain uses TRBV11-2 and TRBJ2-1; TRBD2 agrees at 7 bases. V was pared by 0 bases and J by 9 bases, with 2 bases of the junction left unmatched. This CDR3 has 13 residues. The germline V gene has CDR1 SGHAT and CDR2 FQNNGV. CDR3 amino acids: CASSLEAGSEQFF. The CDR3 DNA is TGTGCCAGCAGCTTAGAAGCGGGGAGTGAGCAGTTCTTC. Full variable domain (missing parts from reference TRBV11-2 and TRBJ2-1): EAGVAQSPRYKIIEKRQSVAFWCNPISGHATLYWYQQILGQGPKLLIQFQNNGVVDDSQLPKDRFSAERLKGVDSTLKIQPAKLEDSAVYLCASSLEAGSEQFFGPGTRLTVL.

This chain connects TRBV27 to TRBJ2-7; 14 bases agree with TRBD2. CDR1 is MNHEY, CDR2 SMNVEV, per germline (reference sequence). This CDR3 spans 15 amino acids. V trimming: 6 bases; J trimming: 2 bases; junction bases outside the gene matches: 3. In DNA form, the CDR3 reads TGTGCCAGCAGCCTGACTAGCGGGGGGGCCTACGAGCAGTACTTC. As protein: CASSLTSGGAYEQYF.

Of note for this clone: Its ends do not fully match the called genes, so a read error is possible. The CDR3 reads CSAGESHGQYF. The CDR3, as DNA: TGCAGTGCTGGAGAGAGTCATGGTCAGTACTTC. This rearrangement joins TRBV20-1 to TRBJ2-4; D gene ambiguous. The CDR3 covers 11 residues. Germline CDR1 and CDR2: DFQATT and SNEGSKA (reference sequence).